The T cell receptor (beta chain) under discussion was sequenced for a study of blood T cells in healthy people across ages. This clonotype was observed a few times. One end of the junction does not line up with germline, which may come from a read error. CDR3 length: 13 amino acids. Germline values: CDR1 SGHTA, CDR2 FQGNSA. A second roughly 7 to 11 cycle PCR used barcoded and J-beta primers. Each CDR3 protein gets one entry after TCRdb re-called the 5' RACE reads with MiXCR. The sample records around 1,000,000 distinct CDR3 sequences, approximately 25% being singletons. These data were also reused for a study on T cells of mothers and their children.

The sample taken for sequencing was blood. This TCR was recovered from a girl aged 2-10 years in good health. The chain carries TRBV7-2 and TRBJ1-2; D unresolved. The CDR3 bases are TGTGCCAGCAGCTCGGGAGGTTGGGTGGGCTGCACCTTC. Its protein is CASSSGGWVGCTF.